These 21 T cell receptor beta chains share one sample of origin, sequenced in a study of blood T cell repertoires in COVID-19. The assay was immunoSEQ multiplex PCR, and TCRdb's table has in-frame clones only and misses some. The sample consists of some 230,000 clones, around 83% of them appearing once. Input material: peripheral blood. These receptors came from a woman in her 50s with acute or convalescent COVID-19.

The genes are TRBV7-8 and TRBJ2-5; 9 nucleotides line up with TRBD2. CDR1 SGHVS and CDR2 FQNEAQ come from the germline V gene. This CDR3 region has 14 residues. V shed 4 bases and J 5 bases; nucleotides not matched to a gene: 5. The CDR3 loop reads CASSWSGGLETQYF. CDR3 coding DNA: TGTGCCAGCAGCTGGAGCGGGGGGCTTGAGACCCAGTACTTC.

This clone was seen just once. The same CDR3 can be traced to other DNA sequences in this sample. The chain carries TRBV7-2 and TRBJ1-4; 9 bases match TRBD1. CDR1 and CDR2 (germline): SGHTA, FQGNSA. V was pared by 5 bases and J by 8 bases, with 6 bases of the junction left unmatched. The CDR3 length is 14 residues. The CDR3 protein is CASSPQGAGEKLFF. The CDR3 coding sequence is TGTGCCAGCAGCCCACAGGGGGCGGGGGAAAAACTGTTTTTT. The full variable domain, in which reference TRBV7-2 and TRBJ1-4 provide the parts outside the CDR3, is GAGVSQSPSNKVTEKGKDVELRCDPISGHTALYWYRQSLGQGLEFLIYFQGNSAPDKSGLPSDRFSAERTGGSVSTLTIQRTQQEDSAVYLCASSPQGAGEKLFFGSGTQLSVL.

The table lists this clone with a few counts. This chain joins TRBV7-2 and TRBJ2-2; TRBD2 agrees at 7 bases. The V and J ends lost 0 bases and 5 bases, in that order; junction bases with no gene match: 6. The CDR3 is 16 residues long. The V gene's germline CDR1 is SGHTA and CDR2 FQGNSA. CDR3 region: CASSLAAGKLTGELFF. CDR3 nucleotides: TGTGCCAGCAGCTTAGCAGCGGGGAAATTGACCGGGGAGCTGTTTTTT.

The V and J genes are TRBV5-1 and TRBJ2-3; D is ambiguous. V lost 1 base, J lost 0 bases, and 9 bases lay in between. This CDR3 is built from 15 residues. Germline CDR1 SGHRS, CDR2 YFSETQ. CDR3 residues: CASSLTGSSTDTQYF. DNA for the CDR3: TGCGCCAGCAGCTTGACGGGTTCTAGCACAGATACGCAGTATTTT.

J is TRBJ1-5 and V is TRBV7-9; no definite D call. The CDR3 runs to 14 residues. Germline V CDR1 and CDR2: SEHNR, FQNEAQ (reference sequence). The V and J ends lost 5 bases and 7 bases respectively, with 15 bases between them. The CDR3 sequence is CASSKLGGGQPQHF. The CDR3 DNA follows: TGTGCCAGCAGCAAACTGGGAGGAGGGCAGCCCCAGCATTTT.

The V gene is TRBV6-1, the J gene TRBJ2-7; TRBD2 matches 8 bases. The CDR3 consists of 15 residues. CDR1 and CDR2 (germline): MNHNS, SASEGT. V gave up 1 base and J gave up 0 bases; unmatched junction bases: 2. CDR3 sequence: CASSEVAGNSYEQYF. CDR3 nucleotide sequence: TGTGCCAGCAGTGAAGTAGCGGGAAACTCCTACGAGCAGTACTTC.

The genes are TRBV6-5 and TRBJ1-2; weak D call: TRBD1 (6 bases). The germline V and J ends were trimmed by 6 bases and 4 bases, with 18 bases remaining between them. Germline V gene lookup returns CDR1 MNHEY and CDR2 SVGAGI. CDR3 length: 15 amino acids. CDR3 region: CASRPQGRSFYGYTF. The CDR3 nucleotides read TGTGCCAGCAGGCCACAGGGACGGTCATTCTATGGCTACACCTTC.

The gene calls are TRBV30 and TRBJ2-3; a weak D match, TRBD2 (5 bases). V lost 3 bases to trimming and J lost 4 bases, with 8 bases between them. This CDR3 has 12 amino acids. In germline, CDR1 is GTSNPN, CDR2 SVGIG (reference sequence). CDR3 sequence: CAWRAAADTQYF. In nucleotides, the CDR3 is TGTGCCTGGAGAGCGGCAGCAGATACGCAGTATTTT.

The V and J genes are TRBV3-1 (or the pseudogene TRBV3-2) and TRBJ2-1, with 13 bases aligning to TRBD2. Trimming at V came to 5 bases and at J to 7 bases, leaving 2 bases not matched to a gene. The germline V gene encodes CDR1 LGHDT and CDR2 YNNKEL (reference sequence). There are 14 residues in the CDR3. The CDR3 here is CASSGTSGKNEQFF. The CDR3 nucleotides are TGTGCCAGCAGCGGGACTAGCGGGAAGAATGAGCAGTTCTTC.

The chain combines TRBV7-2 with TRBJ2-5; the D gene is possibly TRBD1 (6 bases). Looked up from germline, CDR1 is SGHTA and CDR2 is FQGNSA. V dropped 3 bases and J dropped 5 bases, with 16 bases sitting between them. The CDR3 extends over 15 amino acids. The CDR3 sequence is CASSFQTGLGETQYF. For the CDR3, the DNA is TGTGCCAGCAGCTTCCAGACAGGCCTGGGGGAGACCCAGTACTTC.

The chain uses TRBV14 and TRBJ2-1, with TRBD2 matching 8 bases. J gave up 5 bases and V 5 bases, and 11 bases lay outside the gene matches. The CDR3 extends over 16 amino acids. Germline V gene sequence: CDR1 SGHDN, CDR2 FVKESK. CDR3 sequence (DNA): TGTGCCAGCAGCGCCACTCCGGGACTAGGTAACAATGAGCAGTTCTTC. Translating gives CASSATPGLGNNEQFF.

This chain links TRBV24-1 with TRBJ2-1, with TRBD2 identical over 10 bases. V lost 6 bases, J lost 5 bases, and 9 bases stayed unmatched. The CDR3 is made up of 16 amino acids. Germline CDR1 reads KGHDR; CDR2 reads SFDVKD. In DNA, the CDR3 is TGTGCCACCAGTAAGAGAAGCGGGAGGGGGAACAATGAGCAGTTCTTC. It encodes CATSKRSGRGNNEQFF.

In its sample, this clone was seen once. The J gene is TRBJ2-1, the V gene TRBV28; the D is unclear. Trimming removed 10 bases from V and 8 bases from J, with 12 bases in between. Germline lookup yields CDR1 MDHEN and CDR2 SYDVKM. The CDR3 covers 11 residues. The CDR3 DNA sequence: TGTGCCATCTCCAGGTTGGATGAGCAGTTCTTC. Amino acid sequence: CAISRLDEQFF.

V gene TRBV7-9 combines with J gene TRBJ1-4, with D unresolved. V lost 2 bases to trimming and J lost 0 bases, with 7 bases between them. CDR1 and CDR2 from the germline V gene are SEHNR and FQNEAQ (reference sequence). CDR3 length equals 15 residues. The CDR3 protein is CASSLTEATNEKLFF. CDR3 sequence (DNA): TGTGCCAGCAGCTTAACAGAAGCAACTAATGAAAAACTGTTTTTT.

The chain employs TRBV4-2 and TRBJ1-3; D ambiguous. This CDR3 has 13 amino acids. The V and J ends lost 4 bases and 6 bases respectively, with 10 bases between them. Germline V gives CDR1 LGHNA, CDR2 YNFKEQ. The CDR3 DNA sequence: TGTGCCAGCAGCCGGGAGAACGAAAACACCATATATTTT. This sequence encodes CASSRENENTIYF.

The chain couples TRBV27 to TRBJ1-5; D unresolved. Germline-derived CDR1 and CDR2 are MNHEY and SMNVEV (reference sequence). Trimming removed 6 bases from V and 2 bases from J, with 11 bases in between. This CDR3 contains 14 residues. The DNA of the CDR3 is TGTGCCAGCAGGGGCCTATCGGGCAATCAGCCCCAGCATTTT. Protein sequence: CASRGLSGNQPQHF.

The rearrangement uses TRBV5-4 and TRBJ2-2; a weak D match, TRBD1 (6 bases). Germline V gene sequence: CDR1 SGHNT, CDR2 YYREEE (reference sequence). Trimming pared 0 bases from V and 7 bases from J, leaving 13 bases between. The CDR3 is 15 amino acids. The CDR3 bases are TGTGCCAGCAGCTTGGCCACAGGGTCTAACGGGGAGCTGTTTTTT. Protein: CASSLATGSNGELFF.

CDR3 in amino acids: CASSTQQGEEETQYF. CDR3 DNA: TGTGCCAGCAGCACCCAACAGGGGGAGGAGGAGACCCAGTACTTC. The chain is built from TRBV7-2 and TRBJ2-5; TRBD1 aligns across 8 bases. The germline CDR1 and CDR2 sequences are SGHTA and FQGNSA. V gave up 5 bases and J gave up 5 bases; unmatched junction bases: 10. The CDR3 length is 15 residues. The variable domain in full, completed from reference TRBV7-2 and TRBJ2-5, reads GAGVSQSPSNKVTEKGKDVELRCDPISGHTALYWYRQSLGQGLEFLIYFQGNSAPDKSGLPSDRFSAERTGGSVSTLTIQRTQQEDSAVYLCASSTQQGEEETQYFGPGTRLLVL.

The chain uses TRBV12-3 or TRBV12-4 and TRBJ1-2, with 8 bases fitting TRBD1. The CDR3 runs to 11 residues. V shed 10 bases, J shed 5 bases, and the junction held 3 bases outside the gene matches. The DNA of the CDR3 is TGTGCCACCCACAGGGGGTATGGCTACACCTTC. As protein: CATHRGYGYTF.

V usage is TRBV7-3 and J usage is TRBJ1-2; D may be TRBD1 (6 bases). V was clipped by 5 bases and J by 0 bases, with 13 bases between them. The germline V gene has CDR1 SGHTA and CDR2 FQGTGA. The CDR3 extends over 15 amino acids. CDR3 protein: CASSPRDTPNYGYTF. The CDR3, as DNA: TGTGCCAGCAGCCCCCGGGACACACCTAACTATGGCTACACCTTC.

The CDR3 coding sequence is TGTGCCAGCAGCCCTTTACGCAGGGGCGATCAGCCCCAGCATTTT. Translation: CASSPLRRGDQPQHF. V usage is TRBV28 and J usage is TRBJ1-5; TRBD1 is a possible D gene (6 bases). The length of the CDR3 is 15 residues. Germline values: CDR1 MDHEN, CDR2 SYDVKM. The V end was cut by 6 bases, the J end by 5 bases, with 17 bases between.